The rows below give T cell receptor beta chains drawn from one sample of a study of human thymus T cells. Method: immunoSEQ multiplex PCR; TCRdb's copy keeps in-frame clones and lacks some. In the table there are 55,000 to 70,000 clones, roughly 94% of which are singletons. Sequencing was carried out using blood. The receptors derive from a boy younger than two with a congenital heart defect but otherwise immunologically healthy. CDR3s include the opening cysteine and the closing phenylalanine or tryptophan. The D gene is left open where the match is weak. Clone size appears in some rows only: once, few, many, or a class for an expanded clone.

D gene	V gene	clone size	J gene	CDR3 protein	CDR3 DNA
TRBD1	TRBV2	.	TRBJ2-7	CATRTRQGAYEQYF	TGTGCCACCCGGACCCGACAGGGGGCCTACGAGCAGTACTTC
TRBD1	TRBV5-1	.	TRBJ1-5	CASSPGQGQPQHF	TGCGCCAGCAGCCCGGGACAGGGTCAGCCCCAGCATTTT
.	TRBV5-1	.	TRBJ2-7	CASSLLTGSEQYF	TGCGCCAGCAGCTTATTGACGGGGTCCGAGCAGTACTTC
.	TRBV11-3	.	TRBJ2-7	CASSLSGSSYEQYF	TGTGCCAGCAGCTTATCGGGGAGCTCCTACGAGCAGTACTTC
TRBD1	TRBV2	few	TRBJ1-2	CASSADRGFNYGYTF	TGTGCCAGCAGTGCGGACAGGGGCTTTAACTATGGCTACACCTTC
.	TRBV4-2	.	TRBJ2-1	CASSQITGNEQFF	TGTGCCAGCAGCCAAATTACCGGCAATGAGCAGTTCTTC
TRBD2	TRBV7-9	.	TRBJ2-3	CASSLGGLAGLTDTQYF	TGTGCCAGCAGCTTGGGTGGACTAGCGGGGCTCACAGATACGCAGTATTTT
.	TRBV21-1	.	TRBJ2-1	CASSKGSLAASNEQFF	TGTGCCAGCAGCAAAGGGAGTCTAGCGGCGAGCAATGAGCAGTTCTTC
TRBD1	TRBV28	.	TRBJ2-7	CASSLRTGYEQYF	TGTGCCAGCAGTCTACGGACAGGCTACGAGCAGTACTTC
.	TRBV4-1	.	TRBJ2-6	CASSHPGGLSSGANVLTF	TGCGCCAGCAGCCACCCAGGGGGACTGAGCTCTGGGGCCAACGTCCTGACTTTC
TRBD2	TRBV4-1	.	TRBJ2-1	CASSRVGASGNEQFF	TGCGCCAGCAGCCGAGTTGGGGCTAGCGGGAATGAGCAGTTCTTC